Listed here are 7 T cell receptor beta chains from one sample, sequenced in a study of T cells after posttransplantation cyclophosphamide. The assay was immunoSEQ multiplex PCR, and TCRdb's table has in-frame clones only and misses some. This table holds 45,000 to 65,000 clones, 94% found once. Material for sequencing was PBMCs. These receptors originate from a woman in her thirties in good health and a related stem cell transplant donor.

Remarks on this clone: In the same sample, other DNA sequences code for this CDR3. The chain combines TRBV27 with TRBJ2-5; possibly TRBD1 for D (5 bases). Germline V lookup: CDR1 MNHEY, CDR2 SMNVEV (reference sequence). Trimming removed 0 bases from V and 3 bases from J, with 5 bases in between. The CDR3 sequence is 13 residues long. CDR3 coding DNA: TGTGCCAGCAGTTTATCAGGGGAAGAGACCCAGTACTTC. This translates into CASSLSGEETQYF.

The CDR3 spells CASMGPTIGEDEQYF. As DNA, the CDR3 is TGTGCCAGCATGGGCCCCACGATAGGGGAGGACGAGCAGTACTTC. The chain recombines TRBV2 with TRBJ2-7; TRBD2 is a possible D gene (6 bases). Trimming took 7 bases from V and 5 from J, leaving 21 bases between them. The CDR3 is 15 amino acids. The germline V gene encodes CDR1 SNHLY and CDR2 FYNNEI.

The chain couples TRBV9 to TRBJ1-2, with 9 bases fitting TRBD1. This CDR3 has 15 residues. CDR1 and CDR2 from the germline V gene are SGDLS and YYNGEE. After removal of 3 bases from V and 2 bases from J, the junction contained 5 bases not matched to a gene. The CDR3 sequence is CASSAGQGLNYGYTF. The DNA for the CDR3 is TGTGCCAGCAGCGCGGGACAGGGCTTAAACTATGGCTACACCTTC.

The chain joins TRBV7-9 to TRBJ1-2, with D unresolved. The CDR3 has 14 residues. Germline assignment: CDR1 SEHNR and CDR2 FQNEAQ (reference sequence). Trimming removed 3 bases from V and 0 bases from J, with 8 bases in between. The CDR3 reads CASSLARSNYGYTF. The CDR3 DNA reads TGTGCCAGCAGCTTGGCCAGGTCTAACTATGGCTACACCTTC.

A single count supports this clone. This rearrangement joins TRBV4-3 to TRBJ1-2; D possibly corresponds to TRBD1 (6 bases). The CDR3 has 16 residues. Germline lookup yields CDR1 LGHNA and CDR2 YSLEER. V gave up 0 bases and J gave up 4 bases, with 15 bases separating them. CDR3 in DNA: TGCGCCAGCAGCCAAGAAAGGGAGCAGGGGATCTATGGCTACACCTTC. The encoded protein is CASSQEREQGIYGYTF.

This rearrangement joins TRBV5-1 to TRBJ1-1; D uncertain. CDR3 length equals 14 residues. The ends were cut back, 0 bases at V and 4 bases at J, with 10 bases in the middle. The germline CDR1 and CDR2 sequences are SGHRS and YFSETQ. DNA of the CDR3: TGCGCCAGCAGCTTGGGGGCGAGCCCCACTGAAGCTTTCTTT. Translating gives CASSLGASPTEAFF.

The chain has TRBV4-3 and TRBJ1-2; D gene uncertain. Per the germline V gene, CDR1 is LGHNA and CDR2 is YSLEER. This CDR3 has 14 amino acids. V dropped 4 bases and J dropped 1 base, with 10 bases sitting between them. The CDR3, as DNA: TGCGCCAGCAGCCCCGGGTTTAATAACTATGGCTACACCTTC. Its translation is CASSPGFNNYGYTF.